Sequencing of this T cell receptor (beta chain) was carried out in a study of blood T cells in healthy people across ages. Through a sample-barcoded 5' primer and a J-beta primer mix, a second PCR was run for roughly 7 to 11 cycles. MiXCR, applied by TCRdb to the 5' RACE reads, yields one record per CDR3 protein. The profile shows 650,000 to 1,000,000 distinct CDR3 sequences, about 36% of them singletons. V was cut by 3 bases and J by 7 bases, with 16 bases left in between. The CDR3 runs 14 residues. CDR1 is SGHDN and CDR2 is FVKESK in the germline V gene. Sequences were obtained from blood. This sequence was found in a man in his late teens or twenties in good health. This chain links TRBV14 with TRBJ2-7; maybe TRBD1 (5 bases). CDR3 amino acids: CASSQHRGRREQYF. The CDR3 DNA reads TGTGCCAGCAGCCAGCATAGGGGCCGTAGGGAGCAGTACTTC.